This T cell receptor (beta chain) was recovered during a study of monozygotic twins with inflammatory bowel disease. The study's findings and limits: IBD patients shared fewer clonotypes with others than healthy twins, especially with disease activity. Distinction of different T cell subtypes was not possible.

The V gene's germline CDR1 is MGHRA and CDR2 YSYEKL. The CDR3 loop spans 16 amino acids. Regarding this clonotype: Its target is not known.

Nested amplification of TCRalpha and TCRbeta cDNA involved two PCRs of 16 and 9 cycles. For each CDR3 protein, TCRdb gives one entry from its re-call of the 5' RACE reads, without DNA. The record lists 110,000 to 150,000 distinct CDR3 sequences, of which the ten most abundant hold around 1.2%. Whole-blood RNA isolation (total RNA) proceeded without T cell sorting. Material for sequencing was blood. The gene calls are TRBV4-1 and TRBJ1-1; the D gene TCRdb calls, TRBD1, cannot be checked with no DNA. The TCR was taken from a human donor with ulcerative colitis or Crohn's disease, or a healthy co-twin of an affected twin (not recorded which). CDR3 protein: CASSRSTGHPNTEAFF.